Below are 30 T cell receptor beta chains sequenced from a single sample in a study of neurological immune-mediated disorders. TCRdb reprocessed the 5' RACE reads with MiXCR, giving one entry per CDR3 protein. The sample includes about 55,000 distinct CDR3 sequences, about 3.8% of them seen just once. The sample comprised PBMCs. These receptors all come from a man aged 60-69 years with multiple sclerosis.

Many counts were recorded for this clonotype. The J gene is TRBJ2-3, the V gene TRBV12-3 or TRBV12-4, with a weak D call TRBD1 (6 bases). V shed 6 bases and J shed 3 bases, with 19 bases lying between them. This CDR3 comprises 16 residues. CDR3: CASRREGGGWTDTQYF. The CDR3, as DNA: TGTGCCAGCAGACGGGAAGGGGGTGGTTGGACAGATACGCAGTATTTT.

Ten or more counts support this clonotype. The rearrangement uses TRBV5-1 and TRBJ1-4; 8 bases are a match to TRBD1. In germline, CDR1 is SGHRS, CDR2 YFSETQ. CDR3 size: 15 residues. Germline trimming cut 2 bases from V and 7 bases from J; bases unmatched to any gene: 7. The CDR3 region has the DNA TGCGCCAGCAGCTTACTACAGGGGGAGAGTGAAAAACTGTTTTTT. Protein sequence: CASSLLQGESEKLFF.

This clonotype was recorded a few times. This rearrangement joins TRBV30 to TRBJ1-1; D remains ambiguous. The V gene's germline CDR1 is GTSNPN and CDR2 SVGIG (reference sequence). The CDR3 covers 11 residues. V was cut by 5 bases and J by 8 bases, with 12 bases left in between. The DNA for the CDR3 is TGTGCCTGGGGGTCCTTGGCCGAAGCTTTCTTT. Its translation is CAWGSLAEAFF.

This clonotype has at least ten counts. The rearrangement links TRBV29-1 to TRBJ1-5, with unresolved D. Germline CDR1 is SQVTM and CDR2 is ANQGSEA. Trimming removed 6 bases from V and 3 bases from J, with 12 bases in between. The CDR3 covers 13 residues. The CDR3 sequence is CSVLDGFNQPQHF. CDR3 coding DNA: TGCAGCGTCCTTGACGGGTTCAATCAGCCCCAGCATTTT. The variable domain in full, with the rest retrieved from reference TRBV29-1 and TRBJ1-5, is SAVISQKPSRDICQRGTSLTIQCQVDSQVTMMFWYRQQPGQSLTLIATANQGSEATYESGFVIDKFPISRPNLTFSTLTVSNMSPEDSSIYLCSVLDGFNQPQHFGDGTRLSIL.

This clonotype was recorded at least ten times. The chain couples TRBV3-1 to TRBJ2-5; 12 bases match TRBD1. Germline CDR1 LGHDT, CDR2 YNNKEL (reference sequence). The J segment lost 4 bases and the V segment lost 4 bases, leaving 7 bases of the junction unmatched. The CDR3 spans 16 residues. This chain's CDR3 is CASSRGTGGRGETQYF. The CDR3 DNA follows: TGTGCCAGCAGCCGCGGGACAGGGGGCAGGGGAGAGACCCAGTACTTC.

This clonotype came up many times. The V call is TRBV5-1, the J call TRBJ2-1; D remains unclear. The CDR3 runs 16 residues. Trimming took off 4 bases at V and 1 base at J, with 15 bases between the two ends. From germline, CDR1 is SGHRS and CDR2 YFSETQ. Written as DNA, the CDR3 is TGCGCCAGCAGCCTTGGCACTACGAATTCCTACAATGAGCAGTTCTTC. Translation gives CASSLGTTNSYNEQFF.

This clonotype was seen a handful of times. The chain links TRBV5-1 to TRBJ2-3; 11 bases fit TRBD2. This CDR3 has 15 amino acids. V shed 4 bases, J shed 2 bases, and the junction held 3 bases outside the gene matches. CDR1 is SGHRS and CDR2 is YFSETQ in the germline V gene. The CDR3 loop reads CASSGSGRVTDTQYF. The CDR3 DNA sequence: TGCGCCAGCAGCGGTAGCGGGAGGGTCACAGATACGCAGTATTTT.

This clonotype was counted many times. The chain carries TRBV7-9 and TRBJ2-1; D might be TRBD2 (5 bases). V lost 1 base and J 7 bases, leaving 14 bases between the germline ends. The CDR3 runs 15 residues. CDR1 and CDR2 (germline): SEHNR, FQNEAQ (reference sequence). The DNA for the CDR3 is TGTGCCAGCAGCTTAGGAATGGCAGCGGATAATGAGCAGTTCTTC. The encoded protein is CASSLGMAADNEQFF.

There are many counts of this clonotype. This sequence joins TRBV15 and TRBJ1-6; D remains ambiguous. CDR3 length: 14 amino acids. Germline CDR1 is LNHNV and CDR2 is YYDKDF (reference sequence). The V and J ends lost 1 base and 5 bases respectively, with 6 bases between them. Written as DNA, the CDR3 is TGTGCCACCAGCAGAGGAAGCCATAATTCACCCCTCCACTTT. Protein sequence: CATSRGSHNSPLHF.

With regard to this clonotype: A much more abundant neighbour one base away suggests this may be a read error. The CDR3 loop is CSARLGNSGKTIYF. For the CDR3, the DNA is TGCAGTGCTAGACTTGGGAACTCTGGAAAAACCATATATTTT. This chain connects TRBV20-1 to TRBJ1-3; D not resolved. The CDR3 is 14 residues long. CDR1 is DFQATT, CDR2 SNEGSKA, per germline (reference sequence).

In this sample, this clonotype turned up many times. This rearrangement joins TRBV12-3 or TRBV12-4 to TRBJ1-5; 12 bases agree with TRBD1. J lost 11 bases, V lost 2 bases, and 10 bases had no gene match. There are 16 residues in the CDR3. CDR3 nucleotide sequence: TGTGCCAGCAGTTTACGGGACAGGGGGCGGGGATCAGCCCAGCATTTT. Translation: CASSLRDRGRGSAQHF.

This clonotype was observed at least ten times. The chain uses TRBV5-1 and TRBJ2-1; D may be TRBD1 (6 bases). V was pared by 0 bases and J by 7 bases, with 11 bases between. The germline V gene encodes CDR1 SGHRS and CDR2 YFSETQ. The CDR3 runs 14 residues. DNA of the CDR3: TGCGCCAGCAGCTTGGAGGGGGTCGGGAATGAGCAGTTCTTC. Encoded protein: CASSLEGVGNEQFF. Complete variable domain (other parts from reference TRBV5-1 and TRBJ2-1): KAGVTQTPRYLIKTRGQQVTLSCSPISGHRSVSWYQQTPGQGLQFLFEYFSETQRNKGNFPGRFSGRQFSNSRSEMNVSTLELGDSALYLCASSLEGVGNEQFFGPGTRLTVL.

This clonotype was seen ten or more times. The V gene is TRBV5-5, the J gene TRBJ1-5; 9 bases match TRBD1. Losses at the gene ends were 4 bases for V and 5 bases for J; bases not matched to a gene: 7. Germline V lookup: CDR1 SGHKS, CDR2 YYEKEE (reference sequence). This CDR3 spans 15 amino acids. CDR3 protein: CASSLGQGGYQPQHF. DNA of the CDR3: TGTGCCAGCAGCCTGGGACAGGGCGGGTATCAGCCCCAGCATTTT. Using reference TRBV5-5 and TRBJ1-5 for the parts outside the CDR3, the full variable domain is DAGVTQSPTHLIKTRGQQVTLRCSPISGHKSVSWYQQVLGQGPQFIFQYYEKEERGRGNFPDRFSARQFPNYSSELNVNALLLGDSALYLCASSLGQGGYQPQHFGDGTRLSIL.

This clonotype came up many times. The rearrangement links TRBV29-1 to TRBJ2-1, with D uncertain. Trimming left V 4 bases short and J 6 bases short, with 19 bases between. From germline, CDR1 is SQVTM and CDR2 ANQGSEA. The CDR3 contains 15 residues. The CDR3 DNA reads as TGCAGCGTTGTTGTGTCCCCGCAAACCCCCAATGAGCAGTTCTTC. Amino acids: CSVVVSPQTPNEQFF.

The chain couples TRBV27 to TRBJ2-7; 9 nucleotides line up with TRBD1. Germline V gene lookup returns CDR1 MNHEY and CDR2 SMNVEV (reference sequence). V was clipped by 2 bases and J by 4 bases; unmatched bases: 3. The CDR3 is made up of 14 amino acids. The CDR3 spells CASSLKGQGYEQYF. Here the CDR3 DNA reads TGTGCCAGCAGTTTAAAGGGACAGGGTTACGAGCAGTACTTC.

The V and J genes are TRBV5-5 and TRBJ1-1; D remains ambiguous. Germline V gives CDR1 SGHKS, CDR2 YYEKEE (reference sequence). This CDR3 has 12 amino acids. Trimming removed 0 bases at V and 4 bases at J, with 4 bases between. This chain's CDR3 is CASSLEVTEAFF. In DNA, the CDR3 is TGTGCCAGCAGCTTGGAGGTCACTGAAGCTTTCTTT.

This clonotype came up many times. The V call is TRBV25-1, the J call TRBJ2-3, with 7 bases identical to TRBD1. V was pared by 6 bases and J by 2 bases, with 8 bases of the junction left unmatched. CDR1 is MGHDK and CDR2 is SYGVNS in the germline V gene. The CDR3 is 15 amino acids. The CDR3 protein is CASSDLTGYTDTQYF. CDR3 sequence (DNA): TGTGCCAGCAGCGACCTGACAGGGTACACAGATACGCAGTATTTT.

This clonotype was counted ten times or more. One junction end disagrees with the germline gene, perhaps due to a read error. The rearrangement links TRBV9 to TRBJ1-4; D possibly corresponds to TRBD1 (5 bases). The CDR3 is made up of 15 amino acids. The germline V gene encodes CDR1 SGDLS and CDR2 YYNGEE. CDR3 DNA: TGTGCCAACAGCGCTCTGGGGGGTACTAATGAAAAACTGTTTTTT. Its protein is CANSALGGTNEKLFF.

This clonotype was observed many times. The genes are TRBV5-1 and TRBJ1-3; a weak D match, TRBD1 (6 bases). Between the trimmed V and J ends, which lost 2 bases and 6 bases, there was a span of 15 bases. The CDR3 spans 15 residues. Germline lookup yields CDR1 SGHRS and CDR2 YFSETQ. Here the CDR3 DNA reads TGCGCCAGCAGCTTAGGGGGAAACTTGGAAAACACCATATATTTT. It translates to CASSLGGNLENTIYF.

This clonotype was seen many times. V is TRBV7-7 and J is TRBJ2-5; the D gene is possibly TRBD2 (10 bases). V was clipped by 6 bases and J by 2 bases, with 25 bases between them. The germline gives CDR1 SSHAT, CDR2 FNYEAQ (reference sequence). The CDR3 runs 18 residues. The CDR3 protein is CASSTGGLAGVGQETQYF. CDR3 DNA: TGTGCCAGCAGTACAGGGGGCCTAGCGGGAGTGGGGCAAGAGACCCAGTACTTC.

As for this clonotype: With a much larger clone just one base away, this may be a read error. This CDR3 reads CASSLRKKNYGYTF. The CDR3 DNA sequence: TGCGCCAGCAGCTTGAGAAAGAAGAACTATGGCTACACCTTC. The chain joins TRBV5-1 to TRBJ1-2, with D hard to call. The CDR3 loop spans 14 amino acids. Germline loops: CDR1 SGHRS, CDR2 YFSETQ. Trimming took 1 base from V and 2 from J, leaving 9 bases between them.

This clonotype was detected ten times or more. J is TRBJ2-1 and V is TRBV20-1, with 8 bases lining up with TRBD1. J gave up 8 bases and V 3 bases, and 12 bases lay outside the gene matches. The CDR3 is made up of 15 amino acids. Germline V CDR1 and CDR2: DFQATT, SNEGSKA (reference sequence). CDR3 sequence (DNA): TGCAGTGCTAGTATCGGCGTGACAGGGGCCTATGAGCAGTTCTTC. It encodes CSASIGVTGAYEQFF.

This clonotype was counted ten times or more. V usage is TRBV20-1 and J usage is TRBJ1-1; possible D gene TRBD1, 6 bases. The CDR3 sequence is 14 residues long. Germline CDR1 and CDR2: DFQATT and SNEGSKA (reference sequence). V was trimmed by 2 bases and J by 0 bases, leaving 10 bases between them. CDR3 nucleotides: TGCAGTGCTAGAAGGGGGGCTCTGAACACTGAAGCTTTCTTT. This translates into CSARRGALNTEAFF.

The V gene is TRBV21-1, the J gene TRBJ2-2; the D segment call TRBD1 is taken from the table without a DNA check. TRBV21-1 corresponds to a pseudogene. This CDR3 comprises 16 residues. This chain's CDR3 is CASSKALQGDTGELFF. The CDR3 nucleotides read TGTGCCAGCAGCAAAGCGCTACAGGGCGACACCGGGGAGCTGTTTTTT.

This clonotype was seen ten or more times. The chain couples TRBV20-1 to TRBJ2-1; tentatively, D is TRBD2 (7 bases). From germline, CDR1 is DFQATT and CDR2 SNEGSKA (reference sequence). CDR3 length equals 15 residues. Trimming stripped 4 bases from V and 0 bases from J, with 13 bases between. CDR3 region: CSATRGASSYNEQFF. The CDR3 bases are TGCAGTGCTACTCGGGGGGCCAGCTCCTACAATGAGCAGTTCTTC.

Many counts were recorded for this clonotype. The chain uses TRBV20-1 and TRBJ2-1; TRBD2 aligns across 11 bases. The junction had 6 bases not matched to a gene; V was cut back by 1 base and J by 7 bases. Germline V lookup: CDR1 DFQATT, CDR2 SNEGSKA (reference sequence). This CDR3 has 15 amino acids. The CDR3 coding sequence is TGCAGTGCTAGAGTAGCGGGAGGGGCTTTGAATGAGCAGTTCTTC. This encodes CSARVAGGALNEQFF.

The genes are TRBV15 and TRBJ1-4; D uncertain. Germline-derived CDR1 and CDR2 are LNHNV and YYDKDF (reference sequence). This CDR3 contains 13 residues. V lost 5 bases and J lost 7, with 11 bases in between. The CDR3 is CATSPDFGEKLFF. The CDR3 coding sequence is TGTGCCACCAGCCCAGATTTCGGTGAAAAACTGTTTTTT.

This clonotype was seen many times. This sequence joins TRBV7-9 and TRBJ2-7; D call uncertain. V gave up 5 bases and J gave up 6 bases, with 8 bases separating them. Germline V gene lookup returns CDR1 SEHNR and CDR2 FQNEAQ (reference sequence). CDR3 size: 11 residues. CDR3 coding DNA: TGTGCCAGCAGCAAAGAGAGCGAGCAGTACTTC. Protein product: CASSKESEQYF.

The rearrangement links TRBV5-1 to TRBJ1-2, with TRBD1 matching over 9 bases. This CDR3 is built from 15 residues. J lost 6 bases, V lost 4 bases, and 10 bases had no gene match. Germline V CDR1 and CDR2: SGHRS, YFSETQ. CDR3 DNA: TGCGCCAGCAGCAGGGGACAGGGCCGAACGGATGGCTACACCTTC. Its protein is CASSRGQGRTDGYTF.

This clonotype has at least ten counts. The chain is built from TRBV12-3 or TRBV12-4 and TRBJ2-3; the D gene is possibly TRBD2 (5 bases). The CDR3 is 14 residues long. Trimming took off 0 bases at V and 5 bases at J, with 9 bases between the two ends. In DNA form, the CDR3 reads TGTGCCAGCAGTTTAGCGGGAGTGGAAGATACGCAGTATTTT. Its protein product is CASSLAGVEDTQYF.